The TCR beta chain described here comes from a study of T cells expressing NK-cell markers. Study information: One of the eight sequenced donors was seronegative, whereas the other seven were HCMV-seropositive.

Making the TCR beta cDNA relied on 5'RACE template switching with UMIs. TCRdb reprocessed the 5' RACE reads and stores each CDR3 protein as one record, lacking DNA. The repertoire shows about 450,000 distinct CDR3 sequences; the top ten hold 7.3%. Notes on this clonotype: Its antigen is as yet unknown.

Study findings and constraints: Similarly, these clonotypes led the CD3+CD56-NKG2C+ fraction as well in several donors. No clear determination of HCMV specificity was made for expanded NKG2C+ T cell clones.

Sequenced: blood T cells: a sorted CD56 or NKG2C T cell subset, CD4+ or CD8+ T cells, or bulk PBMC T cells (not recorded which). This sequence originates from a woman aged 18-69 years in good health.

CDR3 sequence reads: CASSSIIRTGSTDTQYF. This chain connects TRBV5-6 to TRBJ2-3; the D gene TCRdb calls, TRBD1, cannot be checked with no DNA. The germline CDR1 and CDR2 sequences are SGHDT and YYEEEE. The CDR3 contains 17 residues. Filled out from reference TRBV5-6 and TRBJ2-3, the complete variable domain reads DAGVTQSPTHLIKTRGQQVTLRCSPKSGHDTVSWYQQALGQGPQFIFQYYEEEERQRGNFPDRFSGHQFPNYSSELNVNALLLGDSALYLCASSSIIRTGSTDTQYFGPGTRLTVL.